Here is one T cell receptor (beta chain) with its context. What it binds is not known. Produced via immunoSEQ multiplex PCR; TCRdb's table is partial and in-frame only. In the table there are fewer than 100,000 clones, under 95% of which are singletons. Germline V gene data show CDR1 as SGHRS and CDR2 as YFSETQ. The CDR3 is 13 residues long. J gave up 2 bases and V 4 bases, and 3 bases lay outside the gene matches. The data are from a study of OX40 agonist ivuxolimab in advanced cancers. On the study more broadly: People in dose escalation had one of these cancers: hepatocellular carcinoma, melanoma, renal cell or head and neck cancer. Two patients with cutaneous melanoma and one with hepatocellular carcinoma, three in total, showed partial responses.

Study conclusions and caveats: At doses 0.1 to 3.0 mg/kg, CD4+ and CD8+ clones expanded. Partly responding patients at 0.1-3.0 mg/kg showed some of the smallest clonal expansion.

The specimen was CD4+ or CD8+ T cells sorted from blood, collected in a trial of the OX40 agonist ivuxolimab. The TCR sequence derives from an adult with an advanced solid tumor such as melanoma, head and neck, liver or kidney cancer. The V call is TRBV5-1, the J call TRBJ2-7; the match to TRBD1 covers 7 bases. The CDR3 region is CASSPGTAYEQYF. The CDR3 region has the DNA TGCGCCAGCAGCCCCGGGACAGCCTACGAGCAGTACTTC.